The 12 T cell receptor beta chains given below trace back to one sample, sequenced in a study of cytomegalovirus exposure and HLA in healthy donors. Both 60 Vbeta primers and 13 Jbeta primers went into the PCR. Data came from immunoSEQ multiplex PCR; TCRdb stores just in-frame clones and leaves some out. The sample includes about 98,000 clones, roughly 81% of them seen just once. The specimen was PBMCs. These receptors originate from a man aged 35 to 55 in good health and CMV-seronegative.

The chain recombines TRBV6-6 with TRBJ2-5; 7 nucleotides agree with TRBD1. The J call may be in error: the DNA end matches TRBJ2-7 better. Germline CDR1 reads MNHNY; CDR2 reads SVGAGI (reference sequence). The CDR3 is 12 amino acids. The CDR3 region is CASSFTGDEQYF. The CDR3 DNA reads TGTGCCAGCAGCTTTACAGGGGACGAGCAGTACTTC.

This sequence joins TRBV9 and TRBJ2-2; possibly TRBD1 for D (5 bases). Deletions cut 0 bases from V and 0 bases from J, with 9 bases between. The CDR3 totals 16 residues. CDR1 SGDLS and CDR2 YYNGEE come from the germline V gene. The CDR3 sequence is CASSVEGHTNTGELFF. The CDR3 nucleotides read TGTGCCAGCAGCGTAGAAGGACACACGAACACCGGGGAGCTGTTTTTT.

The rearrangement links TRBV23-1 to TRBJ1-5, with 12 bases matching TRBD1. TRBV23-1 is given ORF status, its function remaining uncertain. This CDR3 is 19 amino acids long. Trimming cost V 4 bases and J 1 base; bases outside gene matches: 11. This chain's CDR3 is CASSLEKGTGGWSNQPQHF. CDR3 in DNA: TGCGCCAGCAGTCTTGAAAAAGGGACAGGGGGCTGGAGCAATCAGCCCCAGCATTTT.

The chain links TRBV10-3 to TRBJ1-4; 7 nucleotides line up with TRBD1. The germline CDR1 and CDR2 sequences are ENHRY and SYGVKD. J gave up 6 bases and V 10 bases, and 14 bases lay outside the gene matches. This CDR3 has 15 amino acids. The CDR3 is CATASGQGEDEKLFF. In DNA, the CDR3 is TGTGCCACCGCTTCTGGGCAGGGGGAGGATGAAAAACTGTTTTTT.

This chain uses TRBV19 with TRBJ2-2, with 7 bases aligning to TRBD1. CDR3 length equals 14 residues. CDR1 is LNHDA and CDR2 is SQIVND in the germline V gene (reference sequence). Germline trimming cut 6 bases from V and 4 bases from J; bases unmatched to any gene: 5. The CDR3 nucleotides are TGTGCCAGTAGGACAGGGTCGGCCACCGGGGAGCTGTTTTTT. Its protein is CASRTGSATGELFF.

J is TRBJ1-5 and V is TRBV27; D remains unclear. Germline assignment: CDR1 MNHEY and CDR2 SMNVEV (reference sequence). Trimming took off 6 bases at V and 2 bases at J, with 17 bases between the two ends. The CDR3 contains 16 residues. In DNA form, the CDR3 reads TGTGCCAGCAGCCCGTTTGGGCGCGGGGGCAATCAGCCCCAGCATTTT. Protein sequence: CASSPFGRGGNQPQHF.

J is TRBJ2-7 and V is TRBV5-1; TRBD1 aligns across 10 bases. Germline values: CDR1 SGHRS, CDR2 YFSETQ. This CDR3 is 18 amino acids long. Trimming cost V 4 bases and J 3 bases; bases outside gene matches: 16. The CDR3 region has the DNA TGCGCCAGCAGCCCTTGGACAGGGGGTCCTGGTCGGAACTACGAGCAGTACTTC. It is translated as CASSPWTGGPGRNYEQYF. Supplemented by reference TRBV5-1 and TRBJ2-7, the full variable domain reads KAGVTQTPRYLIKTRGQQVTLSCSPISGHRSVSWYQQTPGQGLQFLFEYFSETQRNKGNFPGRFSGRQFSNSRSEMNVSTLELGDSALYLCASSPWTGGPGRNYEQYFGPGTRLTVT.

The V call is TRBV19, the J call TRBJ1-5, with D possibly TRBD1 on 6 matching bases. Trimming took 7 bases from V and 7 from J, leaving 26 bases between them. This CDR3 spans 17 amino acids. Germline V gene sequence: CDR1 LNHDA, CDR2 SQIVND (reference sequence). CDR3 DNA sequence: TGTGCCAGTAACCTCCTAGGTGGGGGCGCGTTGGTCCAGCCCCAGCATTTT. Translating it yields CASNLLGGGALVQPQHF.

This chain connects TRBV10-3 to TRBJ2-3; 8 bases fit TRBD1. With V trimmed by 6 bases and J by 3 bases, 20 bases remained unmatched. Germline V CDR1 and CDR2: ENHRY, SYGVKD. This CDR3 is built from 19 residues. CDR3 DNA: TGTGCCATCAGGCCCTCTGACAGGGGACGCCCCAAACTAACAGATACGCAGTATTTT. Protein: CAIRPSDRGRPKLTDTQYF.

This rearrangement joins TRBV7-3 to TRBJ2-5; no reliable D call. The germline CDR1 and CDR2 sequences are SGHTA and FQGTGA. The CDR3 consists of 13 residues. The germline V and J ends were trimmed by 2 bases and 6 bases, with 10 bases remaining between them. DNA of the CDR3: TGTGCCAGCAGCTTATCCCCGGTGCAGACCCAGTACTTC. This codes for CASSLSPVQTQYF.

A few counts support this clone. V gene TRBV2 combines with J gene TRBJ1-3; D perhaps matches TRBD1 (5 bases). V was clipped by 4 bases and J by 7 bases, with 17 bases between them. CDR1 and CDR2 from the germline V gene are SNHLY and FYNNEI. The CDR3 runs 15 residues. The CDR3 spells CASSGVTRKGNTIYF. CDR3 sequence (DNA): TGTGCCAGCAGTGGGGTCACCCGGAAGGGGAACACCATATATTTT.

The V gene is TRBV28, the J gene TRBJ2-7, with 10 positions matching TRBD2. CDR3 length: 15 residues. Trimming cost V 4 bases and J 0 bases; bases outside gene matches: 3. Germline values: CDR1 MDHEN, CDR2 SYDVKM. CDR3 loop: CASSSTSGASYEQYF. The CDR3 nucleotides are TGTGCCAGCAGTTCCACTAGCGGGGCCTCCTACGAGCAGTACTTC.